These 30 T cell receptor beta chains came from one sample sequenced in a study of response to subunit inactivated influenza vaccine. TCRdb redid the calling of the RT-PCR reads with MiXCR, one entry per CDR3 protein. The sample consists of about 780,000 distinct CDR3 sequences, 18% of them appearing once. Material: PBMCs from blood, obtained roughly 5 days after vaccination. The receptors were gathered from a man between 45 and 60 years old who received an inactivated influenza vaccine.

The chain combines TRBV24-1 with TRBJ2-1; 9 positions agree with TRBD2. The CDR3 sequence is 13 residues long. Germline V lookup: CDR1 KGHDR, CDR2 SFDVKD. V lost 9 bases, J lost 7 bases, and 6 bases stayed unmatched. CDR3 sequence: CATPSGISNEQFF. The CDR3, as DNA: TGTGCCACCCCTAGCGGGATATCAAATGAGCAGTTCTTC.

This chain uses TRBV7-2 with TRBJ2-7, with D possibly being TRBD1 (5 bases). Trimming removed 3 bases at V and 2 bases at J, with 17 bases between. The CDR3 runs to 16 residues. The germline V gene has CDR1 SGHTA and CDR2 FQGNSA. The CDR3 reads CASSFPTPRAPYEQYF. CDR3 coding DNA: TGTGCCAGCAGCTTCCCGACCCCCAGGGCCCCCTACGAGCAGTACTTC.

V usage is TRBV6-1 and J usage is TRBJ2-1; 8 positions match TRBD2. The CDR3 sequence is 15 residues long. Per germline, CDR1 MNHNS and CDR2 SASEGT. V lost 5 bases, J lost 5 bases, and 8 bases stayed unmatched. CDR3 sequence (DNA): TGTGCCAGCAGTAGGCCCGGGACTAGAGACAATGAGCAGTTCTTC. Protein sequence: CASSRPGTRDNEQFF.

The chain links TRBV7-9 to TRBJ2-2; D tentatively reads TRBD1 or TRBD2 (5 bases each). The V gene lost 8 bases and the J gene lost 5 bases, with 9 bases spanning the gap. CDR1 and CDR2 from the germline V gene are SEHNR and FQNEAQ (reference sequence). CDR3 size: 12 residues. The CDR3 coding sequence is TGTGCCAGCCGAGGGGAGACCGGGGAGCTGTTTTTT. Translated: CASRGETGELFF.

The chain employs TRBV28 and TRBJ2-7, with D possibly TRBD1 on 6 matching bases. Germline values: CDR1 MDHEN, CDR2 SYDVKM. V was pared by 3 bases and J by 2 bases, with 11 bases between. The CDR3 sequence is 14 residues long. The CDR3 here is CASSFRGPTYEQYF. CDR3 sequence (DNA): TGTGCCAGCAGTTTCAGGGGCCCGACCTACGAGCAGTACTTC.

This clonotype was counted a few times. This rearrangement joins TRBV12-3 or TRBV12-4 to TRBJ2-2; no reliable D call. Trimming removed 2 bases at V and 3 bases at J, with 4 bases between. CDR3 size: 13 residues. In nucleotides, the CDR3 is TGTGCCAGCAGTTTATTGGACACCGGGGAGCTGTTTTTT. It codes for CASSLLDTGELFF.

The V and J genes are TRBV24-1 and TRBJ2-1; the match to TRBD1 covers 8 bases. Trimming took 7 bases from V and 2 from J; bases not matched to a gene: 9. CDR3 length: 16 amino acids. The germline gives CDR1 KGHDR, CDR2 SFDVKD. Here the CDR3 DNA reads TGTGCCACCAGCAATACGGCAGGGGGCGCCTACAATGAGCAGTTCTTC. Protein: CATSNTAGGAYNEQFF.

The chain links TRBV5-1 to TRBJ1-1, with a tentative D call TRBD1 (5 bases). CDR3 length: 15 amino acids. The V gene lost 0 bases and the J gene lost 5 bases, with 14 bases spanning the gap. Looked up from germline, CDR1 is SGHRS and CDR2 is YFSETQ. This CDR3 reads CASSLATESFTEAFF. The CDR3 nucleotides are TGCGCCAGCAGCTTGGCGACAGAGAGTTTTACTGAAGCTTTCTTT.

This clonotype has more than one count but fewer than ten. The chain has TRBV9 and TRBJ1-5; D remains ambiguous. Germline V gene lookup returns CDR1 SGDLS and CDR2 YYNGEE. The length of the CDR3 is 15 residues. V dropped 0 bases and J dropped 1 base, with 8 bases sitting between them. The CDR3 region is CASSVEGNSNQPQHF. The DNA for the CDR3 is TGTGCCAGCAGCGTAGAAGGGAACAGCAATCAGCCCCAGCATTTT.

The rearrangement uses TRBV3-1 and TRBJ2-3; weak D call: TRBD2 (5 bases). The germline gives CDR1 LGHDT, CDR2 YNNKEL (reference sequence). The CDR3 covers 14 residues. CDR3 DNA: TGTGCATCACGGGATCCCCGAGACACAGATACGCAGTATTTT. Its protein product is CASRDPRDTDTQYF.

This chain joins TRBV4-3 and TRBJ2-7; tentatively, D is TRBD2 (5 bases). The V gene lost 0 bases and the J gene lost 3 bases, with 12 bases spanning the gap. CDR1 is LGHNA and CDR2 is YSLEER in the germline V gene. This CDR3 is built from 15 residues. The CDR3 DNA sequence: TGCGCCAGCAGCCAAGATTGGGCGGAGGTCTACGAGCAGTACTTC. Its translation: CASSQDWAEVYEQYF.

This clonotype was detected only a few times. The chain couples TRBV7-8 to TRBJ2-1, with TRBD2 as a possible D gene (5 bases). Trimming took 1 base from V and 9 from J, leaving 10 bases between them. CDR1 and CDR2 from the germline V gene are SGHVS and FQNEAQ. CDR3 length: 13 amino acids. The CDR3 DNA reads as TGTGCCAGCAGCTTAGGGACTGCGGCTGAGCAGTTCTTC. Translated, it gives CASSLGTAAEQFF.

The chain is built from TRBV4-3 and TRBJ2-5, with 7 bases aligning to TRBD2. Trimming removed 0 bases from V and 5 bases from J; junction bases left unmatched: 9. This CDR3 contains 16 residues. The germline gives CDR1 LGHNA, CDR2 YSLEER. The CDR3 reads CASSQEWGGAKETQYF. CDR3 DNA: TGCGCCAGCAGCCAAGAGTGGGGAGGGGCCAAGGAGACCCAGTACTTC.

This clonotype has a count of ten or more. The chain links TRBV7-9 to TRBJ2-1; D is undetermined. This CDR3 contains 14 residues. Germline assignment: CDR1 SEHNR and CDR2 FQNEAQ (reference sequence). Trimming took off 5 bases at V and 7 bases at J, with 15 bases between the two ends. The DNA for the CDR3 is TGTGCCAGCAGCCCAAAGGTGCGCTTGAATGAGCAGTTCTTC. Translating gives CASSPKVRLNEQFF.

V usage is TRBV28 and J usage is TRBJ1-6; D gene ambiguous. Trimming shortened V by 2 bases and J by 0 bases, and 14 bases separated the two germline ends. The germline CDR1 and CDR2 sequences are MDHEN and SYDVKM. This CDR3 comprises 18 residues. The CDR3 reads CASSLMGSGSSYNSPLHF. Written as DNA, the CDR3 is TGTGCCAGCAGTTTAATGGGTTCGGGGAGCTCCTATAATTCACCCCTCCACTTT.

There are a few counts of this clonotype. The rearrangement links TRBV5-6 to TRBJ2-3; TRBD2 matches 10 bases. Trimming cost V 2 bases and J 3 bases; bases outside gene matches: 6. CDR1 SGHDT and CDR2 YYEEEE come from the germline V gene. The CDR3 covers 16 residues. In DNA form, the CDR3 reads TGTGCCAGCAGCTTTGTTAGCGGGGGGCCAACAGATACGCAGTATTTT. The encoded protein is CASSFVSGGPTDTQYF.

In its sample, this clonotype was seen a few times. The chain carries TRBV7-9 and TRBJ1-1; D unclear. In germline, CDR1 is SEHNR, CDR2 FQNEAQ (reference sequence). The CDR3 totals 12 residues. V was shortened by 1 base and J by 7 bases, with 7 bases between the two germline ends. The DNA of the CDR3 is TGTGCCAGCAGCTTAGTAAAGCGTGAAGCTTTCTTT. Amino acids: CASSLVKREAFF.

The rearrangement joins TRBV20-1 to TRBJ2-7; TRBD1 agrees at 7 bases. This CDR3 region has 15 residues. Germline trimming cut 4 bases from V and 4 bases from J; bases unmatched to any gene: 13. From germline, CDR1 is DFQATT and CDR2 SNEGSKA (reference sequence). The CDR3 sequence is CSATPFDRAPYEQYF. In DNA, the CDR3 is TGCAGTGCTACCCCCTTCGACAGGGCTCCATACGAGCAGTACTTC.

There are a few counts of this clonotype. The CDR3 protein is CATSGGEGAVNEQFF. CDR3 bases: TGTGCCACCAGTGGAGGTGAGGGGGCGGTCAATGAGCAGTTCTTC. The rearrangement joins TRBV24-1 to TRBJ2-1; 7 bases match TRBD1. The CDR3 has 15 residues. J gave up 6 bases and V 5 bases, and 9 bases lay outside the gene matches. Germline V lookup: CDR1 KGHDR, CDR2 SFDVKD.

The table lists this clonotype with a few counts. The CDR3 nucleotides read TGCGCCAGCAGCCAAGAGTTGTCCAGGGCCTACACCATATATTTT. Translation gives CASSQELSRAYTIYF. The chain employs TRBV4-3 and TRBJ1-3, with D tentatively TRBD1 (5 bases). The CDR3 is 15 residues long. The germline V gene has CDR1 LGHNA and CDR2 YSLEER. Deletions cut 0 bases from V and 8 bases from J, with 14 bases between.

This clonotype has more than one count but fewer than ten. V gene TRBV18 combines with J gene TRBJ2-5; no definite D call. The CDR3 sequence is 14 residues long. Trimming shortened V by 3 bases and J by 5 bases, and 13 bases separated the two germline ends. Germline V gene sequence: CDR1 KGHSH, CDR2 LQKENI. CDR3 sequence reads: CASSPRLLRETQYF. The CDR3 region has the DNA TGTGCCAGCTCACCGCGGCTGTTGCGGGAGACCCAGTACTTC.

The V and J genes are TRBV6-2 or TRBV6-3 and TRBJ2-3, with D uncertain. The CDR3 is 14 residues long. The V gene lost 5 bases and the J gene lost 6 bases, with 15 bases spanning the gap. Germline V CDR1 and CDR2: MNHEY, SVGEGT. The CDR3 DNA follows: TGTGCCAGCAGTCGGGCTGACCGTCGCGATACGCAGTATTTT. This encodes CASSRADRRDTQYF.

This clonotype was recorded a few times. The J gene is TRBJ2-1, the V gene TRBV20-1; 8 bases are shared with TRBD1. Per germline, CDR1 DFQATT and CDR2 SNEGSKA (reference sequence). V gave up 5 bases and J gave up 2 bases; unmatched junction bases: 5. The CDR3 covers 14 residues. Here the CDR3 DNA reads TGCAGTGCTGTAAGACAGGGGCCCTACAATGAGCAGTTCTTC. It is translated as CSAVRQGPYNEQFF.

This clonotype has just a few counts. The chain carries TRBV6-2 or TRBV6-3 and TRBJ2-1; D might be TRBD2 (5 bases). The CDR3 totals 14 residues. V was shortened by 6 bases and J by 4 bases, with 13 bases between the two germline ends. The germline V gene has CDR1 MNHEY and CDR2 SVGEGT. CDR3 coding DNA: TGTGCCAGCAGCTCCATTAGCGCGTACAATGAGCAGTTCTTC. Its protein product is CASSSISAYNEQFF.

The chain recombines TRBV15 with TRBJ2-5; TRBD2 might be the D (6 bases). This CDR3 comprises 14 residues. The V end lost 3 bases, the J end lost 2 bases, and 10 bases lay between the germline ends. Germline loops: CDR1 LNHNV, CDR2 YYDKDF (reference sequence). CDR3 sequence (DNA): TGTGCCACCAGCAGGGAGACTAGACAAGAGACCCAGTACTTC. It specifies CATSRETRQETQYF.

The table lists this clonotype with a few counts. The rearrangement joins TRBV29-1 to TRBJ2-7; D ambiguous. CDR3 length: 13 residues. Trimming removed 5 bases at V and 2 bases at J, with 13 bases between. Looked up from germline, CDR1 is SQVTM and CDR2 is ANQGSEA. CDR3 protein: CSVLYDRTYEQYF. The CDR3, as DNA: TGCAGCGTTCTGTACGACCGAACCTACGAGCAGTACTTC.

In this sample, this clonotype turned up a few times. The gene calls are TRBV5-1 and TRBJ2-7, with TRBD1 matching 9 bases. The germline gives CDR1 SGHRS, CDR2 YFSETQ. The V and J ends lost 0 bases and 5 bases, in that order; junction bases with no gene match: 12. CDR3 length: 17 residues. CDR3 nucleotides: TGCGCCAGCAGCTTGGTCGGATTCCCGGGACAGGGTAACGAGCAGTACTTC. This codes for CASSLVGFPGQGNEQYF.

The rearrangement links TRBV7-2 to TRBJ1-6; D remains unclear. Germline V CDR1 and CDR2: SGHTA, FQGNSA. Trimming removed 8 bases from V and 4 bases from J, with 9 bases in between. The CDR3 spans 13 residues. CDR3 coding DNA: TGTGCCAGCGGGGTTATTTATAATTCACCCCTCCACTTT. Residues: CASGVIYNSPLHF.

This clonotype has just a few counts. This chain connects TRBV4-3 to TRBJ2-5; possibly TRBD1 for D (5 bases). The CDR3 loop spans 16 amino acids. V gave up 0 bases and J gave up 1 base, with 12 bases separating them. From germline, CDR1 is LGHNA and CDR2 YSLEER. The CDR3 is CASSQEMTALQETQYF. DNA of the CDR3: TGCGCCAGCAGCCAAGAAATGACAGCACTCCAAGAGACCCAGTACTTC.

The chain employs TRBV20-1 and TRBJ2-4; 7 nucleotides agree with TRBD2. The ends lost 4 bases at V and 9 bases at J; junction bases unmatched: 3. The V gene's germline CDR1 is DFQATT and CDR2 SNEGSKA (reference sequence). This CDR3 has 11 residues. Here the CDR3 reads CSAISSGIQYF. In DNA, the CDR3 is TGCAGTGCTATATCTAGCGGCATTCAGTACTTC.